What follows are 20 T cell receptor beta chains derived from one specimen sequenced in a study of technical replicates of blood from a few donors. The protocol was immunoSEQ multiplex PCR, while the TCRdb copy is restricted to in-frame clones and leaves out a portion. Altogether fewer than 85,000 clones are present, 90% to 98% being singletons, with the ten largest covering about 0.3%. The sample taken for sequencing was T cells isolated from PBMCs. The receptor source for this set is a human donor in good health.

This chain connects TRBV6-1 to TRBJ2-2, with no clear D. Trimming shortened V by 6 bases and J by 5 bases, and 13 bases separated the two germline ends. Germline V CDR1 and CDR2: MNHNS, SASEGT. This CDR3 contains 14 residues. DNA of the CDR3: TGTGCCAGCAGAAATACGGGTTTTACCGGGGAGCTGTTTTTT. Encoded protein: CASRNTGFTGELFF.

V is TRBV28 and J is TRBJ2-1; D perhaps matches TRBD2 (7 bases). The germline V and J ends were trimmed by 2 bases and 6 bases, with 14 bases remaining between them. Germline values: CDR1 MDHEN, CDR2 SYDVKM. This CDR3 is 15 amino acids long. CDR3 bases: TGTGCCAGCAGTTTAAGGGGGAGGGGTGGCAATGAGCAGTTCTTC. Translation: CASSLRGRGGNEQFF.

The rearrangement joins TRBV25-1 to TRBJ2-7; 7 nucleotides agree with TRBD1. The germline V gene has CDR1 MGHDK and CDR2 SYGVNS. CDR3 length: 15 amino acids. With 6 bases clipped from V and 2 bases from J, the junction kept 10 bases outside the gene matches. This CDR3 reads CASSPTGDPTYEQYF. Here the CDR3 DNA reads TGTGCCAGCAGCCCTACAGGGGACCCGACCTACGAGCAGTACTTC.

The chain recombines TRBV19 with TRBJ2-5; the match to TRBD2 covers 10 bases. V dropped 3 bases and J dropped 5; count of bases not matched to a gene: 6. The CDR3 has 15 amino acids. Germline assignment: CDR1 LNHDA and CDR2 SQIVND (reference sequence). Here the CDR3 DNA reads TGTGCCAGTAGTATGAGCGGGAGGGCTACGGAGACCCAGTACTTC. Its protein product is CASSMSGRATETQYF.

V and J are TRBV19 and TRBJ2-7; D ambiguous. The CDR3 is 14 residues long. V lost 3 bases, J lost 3 bases, and 12 bases lay in between. From germline, CDR1 is LNHDA and CDR2 SQIVND (reference sequence). DNA for the CDR3: TGTGCCAGTAGTATTTCCAGAACCAGCTACGAGCAGTACTTC. Protein sequence: CASSISRTSYEQYF.

The rearrangement joins TRBV6-5 to TRBJ1-6; 8 nucleotides line up with TRBD1. V lost 7 bases and J lost 10; bases outside the gene matches: 6. This CDR3 comprises 13 residues. Germline V gene data show CDR1 as MNHEY and CDR2 as SVGAGI. The CDR3 nucleotides read TGTGCCAGCACTCACAGGGGGATCTCACCCCTCCACTTT. It codes for CASTHRGISPLHF.

CDR3 coding DNA: TGTGCCAGCAGCTTGGCGGGACTAGCGGGGAGGCTATCCACCGGGGAGCTGTTTTTT. Its protein product is CASSLAGLAGRLSTGELFF. This chain joins TRBV5-4 and TRBJ2-2, with 13 bases that match TRBD2. After removal of 0 bases from V and 4 bases from J, the junction contained 9 bases not matched to a gene. This CDR3 region has 19 residues. Per germline, CDR1 SGHNT and CDR2 YYREEE (reference sequence).

The chain is built from TRBV30 and TRBJ2-5; 11 positions match TRBD1. CDR3 length equals 14 residues. V gave up 8 bases and J gave up 0 bases; unmatched junction bases: 5. The germline V gene encodes CDR1 GTSNPN and CDR2 SVGIG (reference sequence). In DNA, the CDR3 is TGTGCCGGCTGGACAGGGGGCCACCAAGAGACCCAGTACTTC. Amino acid sequence: CAGWTGGHQETQYF. The variable domain in full, completed from reference TRBV30 and TRBJ2-5, reads SQTIHQWPATLVQPVGSPLSLECTVEGTSNPNLYWYRQAAGRGLQLLFYSVGIGQISSEVPQNLSASRPQDRQFILSSKKLLLSDSGFYLCAGWTGGHQETQYFGPGTRLLVL.

With regard to this clone: The sample carries other DNA sequences with the same CDR3. V usage is TRBV7-2 and J usage is TRBJ2-2, with TRBD2 as a possible D gene (6 bases). Germline assignment: CDR1 SGHTA and CDR2 FQGNSA. V was trimmed by 5 bases and J by 3 bases, leaving 10 bases between them. The CDR3 covers 14 residues. CDR3 sequence (DNA): TGTGCCAGCAGCCCCGGAGGGTACACCGGGGAGCTGTTTTTT. Its protein is CASSPGGYTGELFF.

V usage is TRBV6-1 and J usage is TRBJ1-1; no clear D gene. CDR1 MNHNS and CDR2 SASEGT come from the germline V gene. This CDR3 has 12 residues. Trimming removed 4 bases from V and 5 bases from J, with 8 bases in between. Here the CDR3 reads CASSGALTEAFF. DNA of the CDR3: TGTGCCAGCAGTGGGGCGCTGACTGAAGCTTTCTTT.

This rearrangement joins TRBV28 to TRBJ1-2; D gene uncertain. The CDR3 is made up of 12 amino acids. Trimming left V 2 bases short and J 5 bases short, with 6 bases between. The germline V gene encodes CDR1 MDHEN and CDR2 SYDVKM. The CDR3 loop is CASSLLRYGYTF. Written as DNA, the CDR3 is TGTGCCAGCAGTTTACTCCGTTATGGCTACACCTTC.

This clone has just one count. J is TRBJ2-1 and V is TRBV7-9; D possibly corresponds to TRBD1 (5 bases). Germline V CDR1 and CDR2: SEHNR, FQNEAQ (reference sequence). The CDR3 runs 11 residues. Trimming left V 5 bases short and J 10 bases short, with 9 bases between. CDR3 coding DNA: TGTGCCAGCAGCCAGGGTGGAGAGCAGTTCTTC. It is translated as CASSQGGEQFF.

The chain joins TRBV6-6 to TRBJ2-3, with 7 bases aligning to TRBD1. The germline V gene encodes CDR1 MNHNY and CDR2 SVGAGI (reference sequence). The CDR3 totals 12 residues. V gave up 0 bases and J gave up 14 bases; unmatched junction bases: 5. The CDR3 DNA follows: TGTGCCAGCAGTTACTCCGGGACAGATGGGTATTTT. Translated: CASSYSGTDGYF.

The V call is TRBV11-2, the J call TRBJ2-5, with D hard to call. Germline V gene data show CDR1 as SGHAT and CDR2 as FQNNGV. V lost 5 bases and J lost 5, with 15 bases in between. This CDR3 is built from 14 residues. The chain's CDR3 is CASSPSGAWETQYF. The CDR3 DNA reads TGTGCCAGCAGCCCTAGTGGCGCTTGGGAGACCCAGTACTTC.

The chain links TRBV5-1 to TRBJ2-7, with TRBD1 matching over 7 bases. The length of the CDR3 is 14 residues. The ends lost 2 bases at V and 1 base at J; junction bases unmatched: 3. Germline-derived CDR1 and CDR2 are SGHRS and YFSETQ. The CDR3 reads CASSLRGQSYEQYF. The DNA of the CDR3 is TGCGCCAGCAGCTTACGGGGACAGTCCTACGAGCAGTACTTC.

The gene calls are TRBV11-2 and TRBJ2-3, with D possibly matching TRBD2 (7 bases). The CDR3 sequence is 14 residues long. V gave up 7 bases and J gave up 7 bases, with 18 bases separating them. Per germline, CDR1 SGHAT and CDR2 FQNNGV. CDR3 DNA: TGTGCCAGCACCTTCGGGGGCGGGAGAAATACGCAGTATTTT. Protein product: CASTFGGGRNTQYF.

V and J are TRBV4-2 and TRBJ2-1, with 8 bases that match TRBD2. Trimming cost V 0 bases and J 2 bases; bases outside gene matches: 3. CDR3 size: 16 residues. Per the germline V gene, CDR1 is LGHNA and CDR2 is YNFKEQ. The CDR3 is CASSQDERETYNEQFF. CDR3 DNA sequence: TGTGCCAGCAGCCAAGACGAGCGGGAGACCTACAATGAGCAGTTCTTC.

Regarding this clone: The junction shows a germline mismatch at one end, possibly a read error. The genes are TRBV7-7 and TRBJ1-3; possible D gene TRBD1, 6 bases. Germline V gene lookup returns CDR1 SSHAT and CDR2 FNYEAQ (reference sequence). This CDR3 region has 12 residues. The chain's CDR3 is CASSSPGDTIYF. CDR3 in DNA: TGTGCTAGCAGCTCACCAGGGGACACCATATATTTT.

The V gene is TRBV18, the J gene TRBJ1-2; no clear D gene. CDR3 size: 15 residues. The V end lost 6 bases, the J end lost 0 bases, and 14 bases lay between the germline ends. Germline CDR1 KGHSH, CDR2 LQKENI. This chain's CDR3 is CASSQRGSSNYGYTF. The CDR3 DNA is TGTGCCAGCTCCCAACGGGGATCATCTAACTATGGCTACACCTTC. Supplemented by reference TRBV18 and TRBJ1-2, the full variable domain reads NAGVMQNPRHLVRRRGQEARLRCSPMKGHSHVYWYRQLPEEGLKFMVYLQKENIIDESGMPKERFSAEFPKEGPSILRIQQVVRGDSAAYFCASSQRGSSNYGYTFGSGTRLTVV.

This chain connects TRBV5-1 to TRBJ1-1, with 12 bases identical to TRBD1. The length of the CDR3 is 16 residues. Trimming took 2 bases from V and 0 from J; bases not matched to a gene: 2. The V gene's germline CDR1 is SGHRS and CDR2 YFSETQ. The CDR3 spells CASSFGTGGMNTEAFF. The CDR3 region has the DNA TGCGCCAGCAGCTTCGGGACAGGGGGCATGAACACTGAAGCTTTCTTT.